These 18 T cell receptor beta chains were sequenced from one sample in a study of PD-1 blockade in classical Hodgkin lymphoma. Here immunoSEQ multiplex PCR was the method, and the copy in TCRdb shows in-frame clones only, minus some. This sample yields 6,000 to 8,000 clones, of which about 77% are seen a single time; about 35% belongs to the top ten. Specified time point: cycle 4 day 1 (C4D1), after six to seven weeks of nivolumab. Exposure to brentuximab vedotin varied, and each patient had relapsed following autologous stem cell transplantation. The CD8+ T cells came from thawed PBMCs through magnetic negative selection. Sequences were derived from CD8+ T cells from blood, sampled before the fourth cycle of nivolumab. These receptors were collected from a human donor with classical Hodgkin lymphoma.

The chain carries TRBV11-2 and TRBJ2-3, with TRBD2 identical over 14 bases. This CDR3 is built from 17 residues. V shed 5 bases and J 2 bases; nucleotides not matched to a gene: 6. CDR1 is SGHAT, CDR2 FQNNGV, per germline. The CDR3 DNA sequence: TGTGCCAGCAGCCAGACTAGCGGGAGGGATATCACAGATACGCAGTATTTT. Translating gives CASSQTSGRDITDTQYF.

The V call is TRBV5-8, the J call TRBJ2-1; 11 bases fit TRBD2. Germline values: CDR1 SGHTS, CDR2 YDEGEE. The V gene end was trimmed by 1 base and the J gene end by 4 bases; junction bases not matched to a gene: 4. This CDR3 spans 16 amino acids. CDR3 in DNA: TGTGCCAGCAGCTTGTATTCTAGCGGGGGGTACAATGAGCAGTTCTTC. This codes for CASSLYSSGGYNEQFF. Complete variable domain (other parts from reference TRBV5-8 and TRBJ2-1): EAGVTQSPTHLIKTRGQQATLRCSPISGHTSVYWYQQALGLGLQFLLWYDEGEERNRGNFPPRFSGRQFPNYSSELNVNALELEDSALYLCASSLYSSGGYNEQFFGPGTRLTVL.

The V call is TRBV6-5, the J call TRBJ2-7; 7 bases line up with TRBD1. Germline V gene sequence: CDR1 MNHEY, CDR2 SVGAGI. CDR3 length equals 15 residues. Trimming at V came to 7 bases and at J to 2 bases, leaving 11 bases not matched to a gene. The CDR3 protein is CASTISAGTAYEQYF. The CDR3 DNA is TGTGCCAGCACCATCTCTGCCGGGACAGCCTACGAGCAGTACTTC.

CDR3 in DNA: TGTGCCAGCAGTTTACGCCCTCAGGGGTATCAGCCCCAGCATTTT. Its protein product is CASSLRPQGYQPQHF. The J gene is TRBJ1-5, the V gene TRBV28; D perhaps matches TRBD1 (6 bases). The length of the CDR3 is 15 residues. The V end lost 2 bases, the J end lost 5 bases, and 13 bases lay between the germline ends. The germline V gene encodes CDR1 MDHEN and CDR2 SYDVKM.

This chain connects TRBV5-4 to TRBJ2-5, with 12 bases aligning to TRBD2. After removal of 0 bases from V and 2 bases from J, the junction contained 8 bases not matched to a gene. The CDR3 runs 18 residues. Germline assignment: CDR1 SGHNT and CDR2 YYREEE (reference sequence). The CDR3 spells CASSLGLAGVGVQETQYF. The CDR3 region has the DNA TGTGCCAGCAGCTTGGGACTAGCGGGAGTCGGTGTACAAGAGACCCAGTACTTC.

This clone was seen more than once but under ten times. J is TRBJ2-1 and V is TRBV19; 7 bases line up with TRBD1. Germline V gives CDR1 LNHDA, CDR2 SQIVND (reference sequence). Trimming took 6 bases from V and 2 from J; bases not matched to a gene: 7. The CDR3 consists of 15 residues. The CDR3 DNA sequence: TGTGCCAGTAGCGGGACAGATCTACCCTACAATGAGCAGTTCTTC. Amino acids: CASSGTDLPYNEQFF.

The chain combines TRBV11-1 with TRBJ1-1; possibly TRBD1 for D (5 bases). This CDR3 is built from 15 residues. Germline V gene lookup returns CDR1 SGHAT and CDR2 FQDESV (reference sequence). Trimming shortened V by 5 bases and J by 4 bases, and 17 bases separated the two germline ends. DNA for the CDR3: TGTGCCAGCAGCCTCGGTGGGGGATGGACCACTGAAGCTTTCTTT. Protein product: CASSLGGGWTTEAFF.

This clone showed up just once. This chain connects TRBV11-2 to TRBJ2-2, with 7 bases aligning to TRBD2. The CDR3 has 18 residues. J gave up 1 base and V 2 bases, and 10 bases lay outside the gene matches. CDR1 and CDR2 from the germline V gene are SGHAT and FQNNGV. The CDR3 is CASSLREVGGGNTGELFF. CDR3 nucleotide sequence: TGTGCCAGCAGCTTAAGGGAAGTAGGCGGGGGGAACACCGGGGAGCTGTTTTTT.

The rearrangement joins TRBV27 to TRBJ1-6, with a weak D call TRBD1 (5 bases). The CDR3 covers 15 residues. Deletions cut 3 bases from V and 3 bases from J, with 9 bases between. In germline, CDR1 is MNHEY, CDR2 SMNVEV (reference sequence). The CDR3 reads CASSFDSFYNSPLHF. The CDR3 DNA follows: TGTGCCAGCAGTTTTGACAGCTTCTATAATTCACCCCTCCACTTT.

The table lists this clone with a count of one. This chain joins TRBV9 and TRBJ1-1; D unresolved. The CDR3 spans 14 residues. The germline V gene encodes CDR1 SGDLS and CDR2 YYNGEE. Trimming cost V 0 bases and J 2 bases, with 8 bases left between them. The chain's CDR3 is CASSVAGKNTEAFF. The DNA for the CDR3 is TGTGCCAGCAGCGTAGCCGGGAAAAACACTGAAGCTTTCTTT. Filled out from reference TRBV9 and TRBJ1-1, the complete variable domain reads DSGVTQTPKHLITATGQRVTLRCSPRSGDLSVYWYQQSLDQGLQFLIQYYNGEERAKGNILERFSAQQFPDLHSELNLSSLELGDSALYFCASSVAGKNTEAFFGQGTRLTVV.

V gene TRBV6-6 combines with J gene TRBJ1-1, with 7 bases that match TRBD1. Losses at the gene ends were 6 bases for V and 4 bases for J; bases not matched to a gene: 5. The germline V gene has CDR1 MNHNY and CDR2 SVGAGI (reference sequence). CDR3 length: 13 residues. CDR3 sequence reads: CASRRDRATEAFF. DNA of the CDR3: TGTGCCAGCAGAAGAGACAGGGCCACTGAAGCTTTCTTT.

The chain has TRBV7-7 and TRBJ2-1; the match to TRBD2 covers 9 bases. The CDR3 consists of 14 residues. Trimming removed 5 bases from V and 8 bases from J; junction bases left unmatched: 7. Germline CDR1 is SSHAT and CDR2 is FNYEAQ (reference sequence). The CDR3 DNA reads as TGTGCCAGCAGCCCCGGGGGACTAGCCTATGAGCAGTTCTTC. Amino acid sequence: CASSPGGLAYEQFF.

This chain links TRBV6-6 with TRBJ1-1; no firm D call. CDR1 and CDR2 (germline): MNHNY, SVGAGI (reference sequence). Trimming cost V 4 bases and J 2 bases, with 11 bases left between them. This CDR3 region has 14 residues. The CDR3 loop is CASSSRTGNTEAFF. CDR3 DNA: TGTGCCAGCAGTTCCAGGACGGGCAACACTGAAGCTTTCTTT.

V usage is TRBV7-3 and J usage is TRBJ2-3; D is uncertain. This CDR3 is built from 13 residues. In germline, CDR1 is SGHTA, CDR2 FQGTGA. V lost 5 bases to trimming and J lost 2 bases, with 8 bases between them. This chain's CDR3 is CASSPTLTDTQYF. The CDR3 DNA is TGTGCCAGCAGCCCAACCCTCACAGATACGCAGTATTTT.

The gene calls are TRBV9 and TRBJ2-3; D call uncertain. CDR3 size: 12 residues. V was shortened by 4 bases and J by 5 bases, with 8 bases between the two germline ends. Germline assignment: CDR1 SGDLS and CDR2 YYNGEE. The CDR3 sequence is CASSSLGDTQYF. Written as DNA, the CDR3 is TGTGCCAGCAGCTCCCTAGGAGATACGCAGTATTTT.

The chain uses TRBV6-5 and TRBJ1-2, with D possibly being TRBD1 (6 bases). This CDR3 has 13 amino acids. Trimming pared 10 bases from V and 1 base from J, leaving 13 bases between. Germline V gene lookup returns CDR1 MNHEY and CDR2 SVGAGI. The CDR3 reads CATRQEYNYGYTF. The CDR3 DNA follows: TGTGCCACCCGACAGGAGTATAACTATGGCTACACCTTC.

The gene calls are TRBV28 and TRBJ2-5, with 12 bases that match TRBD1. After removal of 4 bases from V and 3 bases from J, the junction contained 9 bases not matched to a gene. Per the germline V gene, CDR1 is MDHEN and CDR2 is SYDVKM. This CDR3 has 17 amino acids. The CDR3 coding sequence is TGTGCCAGCAGTTCCCTCCTTGGGACAGGGGGCAAAGAGACCCAGTACTTC. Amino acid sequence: CASSSLLGTGGKETQYF.

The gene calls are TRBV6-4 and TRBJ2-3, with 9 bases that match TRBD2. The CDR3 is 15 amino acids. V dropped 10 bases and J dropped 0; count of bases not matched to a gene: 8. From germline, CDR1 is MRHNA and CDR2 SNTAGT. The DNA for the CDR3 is TGTGCCACCTCTAGCGGGAAAGCTAGCACAGATACGCAGTATTTT. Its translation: CATSSGKASTDTQYF.